This T cell receptor (beta chain) was identified during a study of blood T cell repertoires in COVID-19. Assay used: immunoSEQ multiplex PCR; TCRdb lists only in-frame clones, some missing. Altogether fewer than 200,000 clones are present, roughly 86% being singletons, with the ten largest covering 6% to 9%. This CDR3 is 12 amino acids long. The V end was cut by 6 bases, the J end by 8 bases, with 11 bases between. From germline, CDR1 is SEHNR and CDR2 FQNEAQ (reference sequence). The chain links TRBV7-9 to TRBJ2-1; maybe TRBD1 (6 bases). The specimen sequenced was peripheral blood. This sequence originates from a man aged 40-49 years who had recovered from COVID-19. The CDR3 is CASSLQGDEQFF. In nucleotides, the CDR3 is TGTGCCAGCAGTTTACAGGGCGATGAGCAGTTCTTC. The entire variable domain, with the rest obtained from reference TRBV7-9 and TRBJ2-1, is as follows: DTGVSQNPRHKITKRGQNVTFRCDPISEHNRLYWYRQTLGQGPEFLTYFQNEAQLEKSRLLSDRFSAERPKGSFSTLEIQRTEQGDSAMYLCASSLQGDEQFFGPGTRLTVL.